The 21 T cell receptor beta chains reported below all come from one sample, sequenced in a study of tumor-infiltrating lymphocytes in oesophageal squamous cell carcinoma. TCRdb re-called the PCR reads through MiXCR, storing one row per CDR3 protein. In the table there are 9,500 to 15,000 distinct CDR3 sequences, around 49% of which are singletons. Sequencing input: esophageal tumor tissue. Receptors were obtained from a female donor with esophageal squamous cell carcinoma.

The chain combines TRBV7-2 with TRBJ2-5; D gene unclear. The CDR3 is 14 residues long. The germline V gene has CDR1 SGHTA and CDR2 FQGNSA. The V gene lost 5 bases and the J gene lost 3 bases, with 13 bases spanning the gap. The chain's CDR3 is CASSPRLSEETQYF. The CDR3 region has the DNA TGTGCCAGCAGCCCGAGACTTTCGGAAGAGACCCAGTACTTC.

This clonotype is classed as medium-sized. This rearrangement joins TRBV27 to TRBJ2-1, with 8 bases identical to TRBD2. V lost 5 bases, J lost 13 bases, and 13 bases stayed unmatched. The CDR3 consists of 14 residues. The germline V gene encodes CDR1 MNHEY and CDR2 SMNVEV (reference sequence). The CDR3 DNA follows: TGTGCCAGCAGTCCATCCGCTAGCGGGTTTTCTCAGTTCTTC. Amino acid sequence: CASSPSASGFSQFF.

Points on this clonotype: A much bigger clone sits one base away, suggesting this may be a read error. The rearrangement joins TRBV5-1 to TRBJ2-7; 7 nucleotides line up with TRBD1. This CDR3 has 13 amino acids. The germline CDR1 and CDR2 sequences are SGHRS and YFSETQ. V lost 0 bases, J lost 7 bases, and 4 bases stayed unmatched. CDR3 amino acids: CASSLVGGNEQYF. CDR3 in DNA: TGCGCCAGCAGCTTGGTAGGGGGCAATGAGCAGTACTTC.

This clonotype was observed once. A much more abundant neighbour one base away suggests this may be a read error. The V and J genes are TRBV7-3 and TRBJ2-4; perhaps D is TRBD1 or TRBD2 (5 bases each). TRBJ2-6 matches the DNA end more closely, so the J call is doubtful. CDR3 length: 16 residues. The germline V gene encodes CDR1 SGHTA and CDR2 FQGTGA. In DNA, the CDR3 is TGTGCCAGCAGCCCGCCTGGGAGTTCTGGGGCCGACGTCCTGACTTTC. It is translated as CASSPPGSSGADVLTF.

As for this clonotype: The conserved phenylalanine or tryptophan is not found at the CDR3 terminus, so this likely reflects a read error. No DNA is shown, since the ends of the CDR3 on it are uncertain; the CDR3 is the one TCRdb lists. V and J are TRBV7-3 and TRBJ2-3; the table's D call of TRBD1 was not tested on the DNA. Both ends counted, the CDR3 spans 20 residues. Germline CDR1 is SGHTA and CDR2 is FQGTGA. This chain's CDR3 is CAGSLTSLNRVRIHPSTLGT.

This clonotype showed up just a few times. This chain uses TRBV5-1 with TRBJ2-7; D call uncertain. Germline V gene lookup returns CDR1 SGHRS and CDR2 YFSETQ. V was shortened by 1 base and J by 2 bases, with 10 bases between the two germline ends. CDR3 length: 14 amino acids. CDR3: CASSLSGTAYEQYF. The CDR3 nucleotides are TGCGCCAGCAGCTTGTCAGGAACCGCCTACGAGCAGTACTTC.

The V gene is TRBV6-1, the J gene TRBJ2-7; D is ambiguous. The DNA end favors TRBJ2-5, so the J call may be wrong. Germline CDR1 and CDR2: MNHNS and SASEGT. CDR3 length: 12 residues. CDR3 bases: TGTGCCAGCAGTGAAGATCTGGAGACCCAGTACTTC. This encodes CASSEDLETQYF.

This clonotype was recorded only once. The chain employs TRBV27 and TRBJ1-2; D may be TRBD1 (6 bases). Germline V gene lookup returns CDR1 MNHEY and CDR2 SMNVEV (reference sequence). This CDR3 has 15 amino acids. V lost 2 bases and J 7 bases, leaving 17 bases between the germline ends. Here the CDR3 reads CASSLVGTGRGGYTF. The CDR3 DNA reads as TGTGCCAGCAGTTTAGTCGGTACAGGGAGGGGTGGCTACACCTTC.

The chain carries TRBV6-1 and TRBJ2-5, with unresolved D. Trimming left V 4 bases short and J 5 bases short, with 14 bases between. This CDR3 has 14 residues. CDR1 and CDR2 from the germline V gene are MNHNS and SASEGT. CDR3 sequence reads: CASSVSLSGETQYF. In DNA, the CDR3 is TGTGCCAGCAGTGTTAGCCTCAGTGGGGAGACCCAGTACTTC.

V usage is TRBV7-6 and J usage is TRBJ2-3, with TRBD2 identical over 10 bases. The end of the DNA is better explained by TRBJ2-5, so the J call may be wrong. The V gene's germline CDR1 is SGHVS and CDR2 FNYEAQ. CDR3 length equals 14 residues. CDR3 nucleotide sequence: TGTGCCAGCAGCCCCAGCGGGGGGGGAGAGACCCAGTACTTC. As protein: CASSPSGGGETQYF.

The gene calls are TRBV5-3 and TRBJ2-5, with D tentatively TRBD2 (6 bases). TRBV5-3 is noted as an ORF with a role that remains uncertain. The V end was cut by 8 bases, the J end by 11 bases, with 28 bases between. The CDR3 covers 15 residues. CDR3 DNA sequence: TGTGCCAGCAGCCCCGTATCTGCGCGGGATAATGAGCAGTACTTC. Protein sequence: CASSPVSARDNEQYF.

The chain combines TRBV11-2 with TRBJ2-5, with D maybe TRBD1 (5 bases). The J call may not be correct, given that the DNA end is closer to TRBJ2-7. Per the germline V gene, CDR1 is SGHAT and CDR2 is FQNNGV. The CDR3 is made up of 15 amino acids. CDR3: CASSLDGAGFYEQYF. The DNA for the CDR3 is TGTGCCAGCAGCTTAGACGGTGCAGGGTTCTACGAGCAGTACTTC.

The chain uses TRBV7-2 and TRBJ1-1; tentative D call: TRBD1 (5 bases). The DNA end favors TRBJ1-6, so the J call may be wrong. In germline, CDR1 is SGHTA, CDR2 FQGNSA. This CDR3 is built from 16 residues. The CDR3 protein is CASSLGVGTWNSPLHF. CDR3 nucleotide sequence: TGTGCCAGCAGCTTAGGGGTGGGGACTTGGAATTCACCCCTCCACTTT.

This rearrangement joins TRBV24-1 to TRBJ2-7; D might be TRBD2 (5 bases). Trimming pared 4 bases from V and 3 bases from J, leaving 15 bases between. The CDR3 consists of 15 residues. Germline V gives CDR1 KGHDR, CDR2 SFDVKD. CDR3 sequence reads: CATSDPGAAVYEQYF. CDR3 in DNA: TGTGCCACCAGTGACCCCGGAGCGGCTGTCTACGAGCAGTACTTC.

This chain joins TRBV10-3 and TRBJ2-2; TRBD2 matches at 10 bases. The CDR3 covers 17 residues. Germline trimming cut 4 bases from V and 1 base from J; bases unmatched to any gene: 6. CDR1 and CDR2 from the germline V gene are ENHRY and SYGVKD. CDR3 bases: TGTGCCATCAGTGTGTCTTCTAGCGGGAGGAACACCGGGGAGCTGTTTTTT. Its protein product is CAISVSSSGRNTGELFF.

This clonotype was detected ten times or more. The rearrangement joins TRBV5-1 to TRBJ2-6, with D hard to call. Trimming took 4 bases from V and 0 from J, leaving 14 bases between them. This CDR3 has 17 residues. Germline CDR1 and CDR2: SGHRS and YFSETQ. The DNA of the CDR3 is TGCGCCAGCAGCCAATCTGGGGTGACCTCTGGGGCCAACGTCCTGACTTTC. Amino acids: CASSQSGVTSGANVLTF.

V is TRBV12-3 or TRBV12-4 and J is TRBJ2-5; a possible D gene is TRBD1 (6 bases). The J call is uncertain, as TRBJ2-7 better fits the DNA end. This CDR3 spans 14 amino acids. DNA for the CDR3: TGTGCCAGCAGCTTAAGTGGGGGCGGCTACGAGCAGTACTTC. It translates to CASSLSGGGYEQYF.

In this sample, this clonotype turned up a few times. V gene TRBV7-9 combines with J gene TRBJ2-7, with unresolved D. The end of the DNA fits TRBJ2-1 better, so the J call may be wrong. This CDR3 region has 14 residues. Per the germline V gene, CDR1 is SEHNR and CDR2 is FQNEAQ (reference sequence). For the CDR3, the DNA is TGTGCCAGCAGCTTGGCTAGCTCCTACAATGAGCAGTTCTTC. Translation: CASSLASSYNEQFF.

The chain couples TRBV12-3 or TRBV12-4 to TRBJ2-3; D not certain. The CDR3 runs to 12 residues. V was cut by 3 bases and J by 6 bases, with 7 bases left in between. CDR3 nucleotides: TGTGCCAGCAGTTTTTCTGCGGATACGCAGTATTTT. Translating gives CASSFSADTQYF.

The genes are TRBV7-3 and TRBJ2-4, with 11 bases matching TRBD1. The V gene end was trimmed by 5 bases and the J gene end by 13 bases; junction bases not matched to a gene: 13. Germline CDR1 and CDR2: SGHTA and FQGTGA. CDR3 length: 15 amino acids. The CDR3: CASSAGQGAISEQYF. In nucleotides, the CDR3 is TGTGCCAGCAGCGCCGGACAGGGGGCGATCTCTGAGCAGTACTTC.

With regard to this clonotype: A junction end diverges from the germline sequence, so it may reflect a read error. This chain connects TRBV7-6 to TRBJ2-7; 7 bases fit TRBD1. CDR3 length: 15 amino acids. The germline gives CDR1 SGHVS, CDR2 FNYEAQ. CDR3 residues: CASSSPSKQGMEQYF. The CDR3 region has the DNA TGTGCTAGCAGCTCCCCTTCAAAACAGGGGATGGAGCAGTACTTC. Full variable domain (remainder filled in from reference TRBV7-6 and TRBJ2-7): GAGVSQSPRYKVTKRGQDVALRCDPISGHVSLYWYRQALGQGPEFLTYFNYEAQQDKSGLPNDRFSAERPEGSISTLTIQRTEQRDSAMYRCASSSPSKQGMEQYFGPGTRLTVT.